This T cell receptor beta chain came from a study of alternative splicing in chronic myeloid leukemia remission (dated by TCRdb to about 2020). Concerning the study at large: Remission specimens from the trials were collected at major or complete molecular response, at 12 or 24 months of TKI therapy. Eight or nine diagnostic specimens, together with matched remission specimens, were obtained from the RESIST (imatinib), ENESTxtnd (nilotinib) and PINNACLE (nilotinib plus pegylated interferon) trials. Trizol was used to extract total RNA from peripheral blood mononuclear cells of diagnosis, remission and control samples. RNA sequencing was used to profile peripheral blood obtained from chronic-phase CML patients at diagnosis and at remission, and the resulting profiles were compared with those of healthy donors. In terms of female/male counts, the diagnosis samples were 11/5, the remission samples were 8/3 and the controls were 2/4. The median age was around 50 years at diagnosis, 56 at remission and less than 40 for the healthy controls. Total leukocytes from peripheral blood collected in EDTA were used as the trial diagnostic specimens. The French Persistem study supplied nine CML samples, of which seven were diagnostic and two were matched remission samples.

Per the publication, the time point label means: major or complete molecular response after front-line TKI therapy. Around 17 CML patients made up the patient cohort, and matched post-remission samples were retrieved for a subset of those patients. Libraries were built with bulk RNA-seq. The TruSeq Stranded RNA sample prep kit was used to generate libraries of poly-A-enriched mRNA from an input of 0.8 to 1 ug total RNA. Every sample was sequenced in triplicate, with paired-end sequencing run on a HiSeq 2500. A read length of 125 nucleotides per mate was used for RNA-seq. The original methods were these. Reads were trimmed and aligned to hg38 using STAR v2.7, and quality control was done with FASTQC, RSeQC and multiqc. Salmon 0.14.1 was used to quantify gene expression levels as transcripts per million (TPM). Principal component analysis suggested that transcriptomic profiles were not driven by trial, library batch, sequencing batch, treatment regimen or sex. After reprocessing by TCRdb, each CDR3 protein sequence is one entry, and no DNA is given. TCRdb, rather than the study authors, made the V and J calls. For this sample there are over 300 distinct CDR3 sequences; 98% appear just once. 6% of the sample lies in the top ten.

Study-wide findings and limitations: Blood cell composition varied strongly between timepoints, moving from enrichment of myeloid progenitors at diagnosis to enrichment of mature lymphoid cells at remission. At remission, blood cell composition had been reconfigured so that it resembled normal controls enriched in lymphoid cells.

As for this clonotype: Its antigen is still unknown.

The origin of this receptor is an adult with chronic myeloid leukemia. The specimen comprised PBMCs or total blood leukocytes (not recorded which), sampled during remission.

CDR3 protein: CAISERTGLAKNIQYF. The chain links TRBV10-3 with TRBJ2-4; as DNA is missing, the TRBD1 call by TCRdb cannot be tested. From the cysteine through the phenylalanine, the CDR3 covers 16 amino acids. The protein alone is recorded here. CDR1 and CDR2 (ENHRY, SYGVKD) derive from the germline V gene.